Sequencing of this TCR beta chain was carried out in a study of T-cell memory formation after mild COVID-19. Study in general: For the most part, TCR clusters were specific to one donor.

About this clonotype: Antigen unknown.

Barcoded TCR alpha and TCR beta cDNA libraries with UMIs came from 5'RACE using constant-segment primers. TCRdb called the 5' RACE reads again in MiXCR, with one record for every CDR3 protein. This table has 400,000 or so distinct CDR3 sequences, roughly 20% appearing once. General observations from the study: Several responding clones turned up in pre-infection memory, indicating that cross-reactive memory may have taken part.

Sequencing was performed on PBMCs or a T cell subset sorted from them (not recorded which). The receptor was isolated from an adult woman who had mild COVID-19 (a few samples of this study predate the infection). Cell type and time point are not known.

CDR3 sequence: CAISSRGPGSYEQYF. The CDR3 DNA follows: TGTGCCATCAGTAGTCGGGGTCCAGGGAGCTACGAGCAGTACTTC. The chain joins TRBV10-3 to TRBJ2-7, with D perhaps given as TRBD1 or TRBD2 (5 bases each). V lost 5 bases and J 3 bases, leaving 17 bases between the germline ends. The length of the CDR3 is 15 residues. Germline assignment: CDR1 ENHRY and CDR2 SYGVKD.